One T cell receptor beta chain is described in this entry. Its matching antigen is unknown. In germline, CDR1 is LGHNA, CDR2 YNFKEQ. V lost 4 bases and J lost 5, with 17 bases in between. The CDR3 totals 15 residues. Clones were read by immunoSEQ multiplex PCR, and TCRdb kept only the in-frame ones, dropping some. The sample holds some 110,000 clones; more than 75% are singletons and the top ten take 0.7% to 0.9%. The sample belongs to a study of graft-versus-host responses after intestinal transplantation. Points from the study as a whole: The study associated peak circulating GvH clone levels with early post-transplant HvG declines. GvH clones occurred in recipient marrow; some first appeared in ileum or blood.

The sample consisted of unstimulated CD4+ T cells sorted from spleen or lymph node cells, taken before intestinal transplant. This clonotype was obtained from a human donor who received an intestinal transplant. The chain recombines TRBV4-2 with TRBJ2-5; no definite D call. DNA of the CDR3: TGTGCCAGCAGCCGTGGGAATAGTTTTTTCGAGACCCAGTACTTC. Its translation is CASSRGNSFFETQYF.